This TCR beta chain was retrieved from a study of blood T cell repertoires in COVID-19. Study details: The United States, Italy and Spain were the sources of the acute and convalescent COVID-19 samples. PBMCs, B-cell-depleted T cells, or T cells provided the cDNA or gDNA that made up the material.

The sample holds a few counts of this clone. Original methodology: Estimates of nucleated cell counts were drawn from the amplification of reference gene primers. The protocol was immunoSEQ multiplex PCR, while the TCRdb copy is restricted to in-frame clones and leaves out a portion. That table supplies the V and J calls and clone size; D and trimming were determined from the DNA. The sample lists 95,000 to 150,000 clones; more than 80% were seen once. The germline V and J ends were trimmed by 10 bases and 2 bases, with 15 bases remaining between them. Germline V gene sequence: CDR1 LNHDA, CDR2 SQIVND (reference sequence). The CDR3 has 14 residues.

The TCR comes from a man aged 65 to 85 with active or convalescent COVID-19. The sample taken for sequencing was peripheral blood. V and J are TRBV19 and TRBJ2-1, with D perhaps TRBD2 (6 bases). CDR3 sequence (DNA): TGTGCCACTGGTGGCGGGAACGCCTACAATGAGCAGTTCTTC. It yields the protein CATGGGNAYNEQFF.